These 6 T cell receptor beta chains originate from one sample sequenced in a study of blood T cell repertoires in COVID-19. Measured with immunoSEQ multiplex PCR; TCRdb has only the in-frame clones, and not every one. The repertoire includes about 250,000 clones, roughly 90% of them detected once, and almost 4% sits in the top ten. Sequenced sample: PBMCs or T cells enriched from blood (not recorded which). Receptor source: a woman under 40 with acute COVID-19.

This clone was seen only once. The chain joins TRBV7-3 to TRBJ2-1; 11 nucleotides agree with TRBD2. The germline V gene encodes CDR1 SGHTA and CDR2 FQGTGA. The CDR3 is 15 amino acids. V lost 3 bases to trimming and J lost 8 bases; unmatched junction nucleotides: 6. CDR3 DNA: TGTGCCAGCAGCTTTCCGACTAGCGGGGTGGATGAGCAGTTCTTC. It encodes CASSFPTSGVDEQFF.

J is TRBJ1-3 and V is TRBV19; TRBD1 matches at 10 bases. This CDR3 has 17 residues. V lost 3 bases to trimming and J lost 0 bases; unmatched junction nucleotides: 5. In germline, CDR1 is LNHDA, CDR2 SQIVND (reference sequence). The CDR3 sequence: CASSIRRDRGSGNTIYF. DNA for the CDR3: TGTGCCAGTAGTATTCGGCGGGACAGGGGCTCTGGAAACACCATATATTTT.

This chain links TRBV10-3 with TRBJ1-2; possible D gene TRBD1, 5 bases. The CDR3 contains 15 residues. V was pared by 0 bases and J by 4 bases, with 12 bases between. Per germline, CDR1 ENHRY and CDR2 SYGVKD. CDR3 bases: TGTGCCATCAGTGAGTCTTCAGGGCGCCGCTATGGCTACACCTTC. Its translation: CAISESSGRRYGYTF.

The chain combines TRBV24-1 with TRBJ1-2; weak D call: TRBD1 (6 bases). The germline V gene encodes CDR1 KGHDR and CDR2 SFDVKD. The CDR3 runs to 13 residues. V lost 3 bases and J 6 bases, leaving 10 bases between the germline ends. This CDR3 reads CATSDLAGDGYTF. The CDR3, as DNA: TGTGCCACCAGTGATCTTGCAGGGGATGGCTACACCTTC.

The J gene is TRBJ2-7, the V gene TRBV5-4; a possible D gene is TRBD2 (5 bases). This CDR3 region has 13 residues. V lost 4 bases to trimming and J lost 2 bases, with 10 bases between them. Germline V gene sequence: CDR1 SGHNT, CDR2 YYREEE (reference sequence). The DNA of the CDR3 is TGTGCCAGCAGCCCGAACGGGGCCTACGAGCAGTACTTC. Translating it yields CASSPNGAYEQYF.

This clone was recorded a few times. V usage is TRBV19 and J usage is TRBJ1-5, with D possibly being TRBD1 (5 bases). The germline V and J ends were trimmed by 8 bases and 4 bases, with 15 bases remaining between them. Germline lookup yields CDR1 LNHDA and CDR2 SQIVND (reference sequence). This CDR3 comprises 14 residues. The CDR3 reads CASGNMGRNQPQHF. DNA of the CDR3: TGTGCCAGTGGAAATATGGGGCGGAATCAGCCCCAGCATTTT.